This T cell receptor (beta chain) was recorded in a study of cytomegalovirus exposure and HLA in healthy donors. V lost 0 bases and J lost 1, with 10 bases in between. The V gene's germline CDR1 is MDHEN and CDR2 SYDVKM. This CDR3 has 15 residues. Using immunoSEQ multiplex PCR, the repertoire was profiled, and TCRdb retains in-frame clones only, with some absent. The sample contains about 120,000 clones, roughly 88% of which appear only once. V gene TRBV28 combines with J gene TRBJ2-7; D is unresolved. The clonotype comes from a woman under 30 in good health and CMV-seropositive. The specimen was PBMCs. This CDR3 is CASSLWSPISYEQYF. CDR3 nucleotides: TGTGCCAGCAGTTTATGGAGCCCGATATCCTACGAGCAGTACTTC. The full variable domain, its missing parts supplied by reference TRBV28 and TRBJ2-7, is DVKVTQSSRYLVKRTGEKVFLECVQDMDHENMFWYRQDPGLGLRLIYFSYDVKMKEKGDIPEGYSVSREKKERFSLILESASTNQTSMYLCASSLWSPISYEQYFGPGTRLTVT.